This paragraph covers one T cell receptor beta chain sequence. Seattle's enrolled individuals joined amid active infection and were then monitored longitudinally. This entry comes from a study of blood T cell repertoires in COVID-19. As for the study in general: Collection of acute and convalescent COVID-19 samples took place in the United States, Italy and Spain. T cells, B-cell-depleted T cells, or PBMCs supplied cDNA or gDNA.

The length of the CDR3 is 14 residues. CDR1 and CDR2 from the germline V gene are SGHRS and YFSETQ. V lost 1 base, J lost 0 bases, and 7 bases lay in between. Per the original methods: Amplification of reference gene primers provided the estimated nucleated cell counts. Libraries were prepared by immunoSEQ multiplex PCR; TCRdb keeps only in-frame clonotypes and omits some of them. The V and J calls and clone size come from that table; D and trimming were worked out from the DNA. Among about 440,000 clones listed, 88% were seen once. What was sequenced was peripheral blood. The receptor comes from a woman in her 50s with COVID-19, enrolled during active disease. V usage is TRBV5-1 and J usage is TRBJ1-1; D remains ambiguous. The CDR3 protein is CASSLIPMNTEAFF. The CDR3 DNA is TGCGCCAGCAGCTTGATCCCCATGAACACTGAAGCTTTCTTT.